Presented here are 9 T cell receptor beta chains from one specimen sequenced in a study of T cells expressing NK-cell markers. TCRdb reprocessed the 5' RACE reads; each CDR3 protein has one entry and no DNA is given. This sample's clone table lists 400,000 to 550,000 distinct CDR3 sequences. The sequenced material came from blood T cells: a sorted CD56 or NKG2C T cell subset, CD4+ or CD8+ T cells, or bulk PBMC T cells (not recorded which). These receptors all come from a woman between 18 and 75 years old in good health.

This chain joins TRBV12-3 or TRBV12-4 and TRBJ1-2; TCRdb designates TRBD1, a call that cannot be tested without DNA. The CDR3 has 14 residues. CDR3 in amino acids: CASSVRRGLYGYTF.

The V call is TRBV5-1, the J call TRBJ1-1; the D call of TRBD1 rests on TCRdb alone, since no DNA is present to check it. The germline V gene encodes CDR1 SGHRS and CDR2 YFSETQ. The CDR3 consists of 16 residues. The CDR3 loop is CASSLWGPGVNTEAFF.

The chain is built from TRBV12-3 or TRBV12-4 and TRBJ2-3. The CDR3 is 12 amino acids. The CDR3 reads CASSRRTDTQYF.

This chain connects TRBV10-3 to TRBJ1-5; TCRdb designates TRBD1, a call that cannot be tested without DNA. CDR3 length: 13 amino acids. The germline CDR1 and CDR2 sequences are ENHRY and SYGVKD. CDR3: CAIRRDRGQPQHF.

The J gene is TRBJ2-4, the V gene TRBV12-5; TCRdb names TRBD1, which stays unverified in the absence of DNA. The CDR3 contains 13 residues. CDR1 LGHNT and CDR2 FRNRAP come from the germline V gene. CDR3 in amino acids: CASAPDSKNIQYF.

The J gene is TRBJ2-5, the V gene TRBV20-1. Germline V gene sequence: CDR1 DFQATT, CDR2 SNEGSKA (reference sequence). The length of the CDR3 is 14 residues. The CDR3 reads CSASLSLAQETQYF.

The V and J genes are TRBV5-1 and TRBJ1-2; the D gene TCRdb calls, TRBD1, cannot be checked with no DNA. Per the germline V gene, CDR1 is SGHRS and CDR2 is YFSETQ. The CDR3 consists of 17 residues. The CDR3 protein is CASSSGTELVYHYGYTF.

The CDR3 sequence: CASSLPGTGGRETQYF. The rearrangement uses TRBV12-3 or TRBV12-4 and TRBJ2-5; TCRdb's D call of TRBD1 is untestable without DNA. This CDR3 has 16 residues.

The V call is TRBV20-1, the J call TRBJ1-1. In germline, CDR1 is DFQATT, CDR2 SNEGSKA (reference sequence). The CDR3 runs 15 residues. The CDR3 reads CSARDSGGRNTEAFF.